These 28 T cell receptor beta chains were sequenced from one sample in a study of blood T cell repertoires in COVID-19. The method was immunoSEQ multiplex PCR; TCRdb's version includes in-frame clones alone and lacks a portion of them. Among roughly 110,000 clones listed, 81% were seen once. Source material: peripheral blood. These receptors came from a man aged 50 or older with acute or convalescent COVID-19.

The rearrangement links TRBV12-5 to TRBJ1-2; 10 bases are a match to TRBD1. The J segment lost 4 bases and the V segment lost 2 bases, leaving 4 bases of the junction unmatched. This CDR3 is 15 amino acids long. From germline, CDR1 is LGHNT and CDR2 FRNRAP. The CDR3 nucleotides read TGTGCTAGTGGTTTGTCAAGGGACAGGGGCTATGGCTACACCTTC. Translated, it gives CASGLSRDRGYGYTF.

The V call is TRBV6-5, the J call TRBJ1-1; maybe TRBD1 (5 bases). V was cut by 4 bases and J by 1 base, with 7 bases left in between. This CDR3 is built from 13 residues. The germline V gene encodes CDR1 MNHEY and CDR2 SVGAGI. DNA for the CDR3: TGTGCCAGCAGTTCTGACAGGAACACTGAAGCTTTCTTT. It is translated as CASSSDRNTEAFF.

The CDR3 protein is CASSIVPRTGRADTQYF. The CDR3 DNA reads as TGTGCCAGTAGTATAGTCCCTCGGACAGGGAGGGCAGATACGCAGTATTTT. The gene calls are TRBV19 and TRBJ2-3; a possible D gene is TRBD1 (8 bases). The CDR3 extends over 17 amino acids. The germline V gene has CDR1 LNHDA and CDR2 SQIVND (reference sequence). V lost 1 base to trimming and J lost 4 bases, with 18 bases between them. The whole variable domain, filled in from reference TRBV19 and TRBJ2-3, reads DGGITQSPKYLFRKEGQNVTLSCEQNLNHDAMYWYRQDPGQGLRLIYYSQIVNDFQKGDIAEGYSVSREKKESFPLTVTSAQKNPTAFYLCASSIVPRTGRADTQYFGPGTRLTVL.

The chain couples TRBV3-1 (or the pseudogene TRBV3-2) to TRBJ2-4, with 7 positions matching TRBD1. CDR3 length: 16 residues. Germline V gene data show CDR1 as LGHDT and CDR2 as YNNKEL (reference sequence). The junction had 12 bases not matched to a gene; V was cut back by 4 bases and J by 6 bases. CDR3 region: CASSLPTGPVGNIQYF. For the CDR3, the DNA is TGTGCCAGCAGCCTGCCGACAGGGCCCGTTGGAAACATTCAGTACTTC.

The chain joins TRBV10-3 to TRBJ2-1, with D tentatively TRBD2 (5 bases). This CDR3 contains 15 residues. Germline V gives CDR1 ENHRY, CDR2 SYGVKD. V shed 0 bases and J shed 4 bases, with 10 bases lying between them. CDR3 amino acids: CAISESLRDYNEQFF. CDR3 coding DNA: TGTGCCATCAGTGAGTCTCTGAGGGATTACAATGAGCAGTTCTTC.

This clone was observed once. The chain links TRBV28 to TRBJ2-6; 9 bases are a match to TRBD1. CDR1 is MDHEN and CDR2 is SYDVKM in the germline V gene. This CDR3 comprises 17 residues. V was pared by 6 bases and J by 3 bases, with 9 bases of the junction left unmatched. The CDR3 nucleotides are TGTGCCAGCAGCCCCGGGACAGGGCCGGGTGGGGCCAACGTCCTGACTTTC. The encoded protein is CASSPGTGPGGANVLTF. Together with reference TRBV28 and TRBJ2-6, the CDR3 gives the full variable domain: DVKVTQSSRYLVKRTGEKVFLECVQDMDHENMFWYRQDPGLGLRLIYFSYDVKMKEKGDIPEGYSVSREKKERFSLILESASTNQTSMYLCASSPGTGPGGANVLTFGAGSRLTVL.

The chain links TRBV7-3 to TRBJ2-2; maybe TRBD2 (7 bases). The CDR3 sequence is 17 residues long. Trimming pared 5 bases from V and 6 bases from J, leaving 22 bases between. The V gene's germline CDR1 is SGHTA and CDR2 FQGTGA. CDR3: CASSPQRPGGPPGELFF. The CDR3 nucleotides are TGTGCCAGCAGCCCTCAACGCCCCGGGGGGCCCCCCGGGGAGCTGTTTTTT.

This chain joins TRBV28 and TRBJ1-6, with 10 bases fitting TRBD1. The CDR3 totals 18 residues. With V trimmed by 4 bases and J by 2 bases, 8 bases remained unmatched. Germline V lookup: CDR1 MDHEN, CDR2 SYDVKM. Here the CDR3 reads CASSSPGTGVAYNSPLHF. The CDR3 DNA reads TGTGCCAGCAGTTCGCCCGGGACAGGGGTGGCCTATAATTCACCCCTCCACTTT. The entire variable domain, with the rest obtained from reference TRBV28 and TRBJ1-6, is as follows: DVKVTQSSRYLVKRTGEKVFLECVQDMDHENMFWYRQDPGLGLRLIYFSYDVKMKEKGDIPEGYSVSREKKERFSLILESASTNQTSMYLCASSSPGTGVAYNSPLHFGNGTRLTVT.

The chain recombines TRBV5-1 with TRBJ2-6, with unresolved D. Germline V gives CDR1 SGHRS, CDR2 YFSETQ. Trimming shortened V by 4 bases and J by 2 bases, and 10 bases separated the two germline ends. The CDR3 extends over 15 amino acids. The CDR3 sequence is CASSLRSAGANVLTF. CDR3 nucleotide sequence: TGCGCCAGCAGCCTTAGATCCGCTGGGGCCAACGTCCTGACTTTC.

CDR3 loop: CASSPRQGAEGGELFF. CDR3 bases: TGTGCCAGCAGCCCCCGACAGGGGGCGGAAGGCGGGGAGCTGTTTTTT. This chain uses TRBV7-3 with TRBJ2-2, with 10 bases matching TRBD1. This CDR3 has 16 amino acids. Germline V gene data show CDR1 as SGHTA and CDR2 as FQGTGA. Trimming cost V 5 bases and J 7 bases; bases outside gene matches: 10.

This chain uses TRBV6-1 with TRBJ2-7, with D maybe TRBD1 (5 bases). Trimming took off 3 bases at V and 2 bases at J, with 17 bases between the two ends. The CDR3 length is 16 residues. Germline CDR1 and CDR2: MNHNS and SASEGT. As DNA, the CDR3 is TGTGCCAGCAGTGAGTTCGAGGCAGGGCCTACCTACGAGCAGTACGTC. As protein: CASSEFEAGPTYEQYV.

The chain recombines TRBV19 with TRBJ1-1; TRBD1 might be the D (6 bases). This CDR3 is 15 amino acids long. The V end lost 11 bases, the J end lost 5 bases, and 24 bases lay between the germline ends. Germline V CDR1 and CDR2: LNHDA, SQIVND (reference sequence). The DNA of the CDR3 is TGTGCCTCCCAAGGGGTATACAGGGTACGAACTGAAGCTTTCTTT. It translates to CASQGVYRVRTEAFF.

This clone occurred once. The chain links TRBV5-1 to TRBJ2-2; tentatively, D is TRBD1 (6 bases). The V gene's germline CDR1 is SGHRS and CDR2 YFSETQ. V was trimmed by 4 bases and J by 1 base, leaving 17 bases between them. The CDR3 loop spans 17 amino acids. CDR3 nucleotide sequence: TGCGCCAGCAGCCCTTCCGGGACATCCTTGAACACCGGGGAGCTGTTTTTT. It yields the protein CASSPSGTSLNTGELFF.

The chain carries TRBV7-8 and TRBJ2-7; TRBD2 agrees at 9 bases. In germline, CDR1 is SGHVS, CDR2 FQNEAQ. The trim removed 1 base at V and 0 bases at J, leaving 1 base unmatched. CDR3 length equals 15 residues. The CDR3 protein is CASSLVAGDSYEQYF. The CDR3 DNA follows: TGTGCCAGCAGCTTAGTAGCGGGGGACTCCTACGAGCAGTACTTC.

This clone was recorded a few times. V usage is TRBV9 and J usage is TRBJ2-1; D is possibly TRBD1 (5 bases). V lost 2 bases and J lost 9, with 12 bases in between. This CDR3 is built from 13 residues. CDR1 and CDR2 from the germline V gene are SGDLS and YYNGEE. CDR3 coding DNA: TGTGCCAGCAGCGTGCAGGGTGGTTCTGAGCAGTTCTTC. Translating gives CASSVQGGSEQFF.

V gene TRBV6-1 combines with J gene TRBJ1-5; D uncertain. Trimming pared 4 bases from V and 5 bases from J, leaving 27 bases between. This CDR3 region has 19 residues. Per germline, CDR1 MNHNS and CDR2 SASEGT. The CDR3 DNA sequence: TGTGCCAGCAGTGCCCCCGAGGCCATTCTTCCATTCACCCATCAGCCCCAGCATTTT. It is translated as CASSAPEAILPFTHQPQHF.

This chain connects TRBV6-1 to TRBJ1-4; the match to TRBD1 covers 7 bases. Losses at the gene ends were 3 bases for V and 1 base for J; bases not matched to a gene: 5. This CDR3 is 16 amino acids long. Germline CDR1 MNHNS, CDR2 SASEGT. In nucleotides, the CDR3 is TGTGCCAGCAGTGACACAGGGGTTAGAACTAATGAAAAACTGTTTTTT. Amino acids: CASSDTGVRTNEKLFF.

The chain has TRBV27 and TRBJ2-2; 12 nucleotides agree with TRBD2. The CDR3 loop spans 18 amino acids. Looked up from germline, CDR1 is MNHEY and CDR2 is SMNVEV (reference sequence). The V and J ends lost 3 bases and 5 bases, in that order; junction bases with no gene match: 10. CDR3 in amino acids: CASSLIASGGAATGELFF. The CDR3 bases are TGTGCCAGCAGTTTGATAGCTAGCGGGGGGGCAGCGACCGGGGAGCTGTTTTTT.

The rearrangement uses TRBV3-1 (or the pseudogene TRBV3-2) and TRBJ2-1; 8 bases line up with TRBD1. CDR3 size: 12 residues. From germline, CDR1 is LGHDT and CDR2 YNNKEL (reference sequence). The J segment lost 8 bases and the V segment lost 3 bases, leaving 0 bases of the junction unmatched. Here the CDR3 DNA reads TGTGCCAGCAGCCAGACAGGGGATGAGCAGTTCTTC. It encodes CASSQTGDEQFF.

The chain carries TRBV5-1 and TRBJ2-2; 10 bases map to TRBD1. CDR3 length: 16 amino acids. V shed 7 bases and J 3 bases; nucleotides not matched to a gene: 9. Germline CDR1 and CDR2: SGHRS and YFSETQ. This CDR3 reads CASSARQGADTGELFF. Here the CDR3 DNA reads TGCGCCAGCTCCGCCAGACAGGGGGCTGACACCGGGGAGCTGTTTTTT.

CDR3 bases: TGTGCCAGCAGCCAAAACCAGGGGAGAAGTGAAGCTTTCTTT. It translates to CASSQNQGRSEAFF. V usage is TRBV3-1 (or the pseudogene TRBV3-2) and J usage is TRBJ1-1; perhaps TRBD1 as D (6 bases). There are 14 residues in the CDR3. The germline V and J ends were trimmed by 2 bases and 7 bases, with 14 bases remaining between them. The germline gives CDR1 LGHDT, CDR2 YNNKEL (reference sequence).

The J gene is TRBJ1-1, the V gene TRBV5-1, with D perhaps TRBD1 (6 bases). The V gene lost 6 bases and the J gene lost 11 bases, with 17 bases spanning the gap. In germline, CDR1 is SGHRS, CDR2 YFSETQ. The CDR3 is made up of 12 amino acids. This CDR3 is CASIPGRGPAFF. CDR3 DNA: TGCGCCAGCATCCCGGGCAGGGGTCCGGCTTTCTTT.

The chain employs TRBV4-2 and TRBJ1-3; D is unclear. The CDR3 extends over 17 amino acids. Germline V gene lookup returns CDR1 LGHNA and CDR2 YNFKEQ. The V end was cut by 0 bases, the J end by 0 bases, with 12 bases between. CDR3 coding DNA: TGTGCCAGCAGCCAAGAAGGGAAGGACTTCTCTGGAAACACCATATATTTT. As protein: CASSQEGKDFSGNTIYF.

The chain has TRBV4-2 and TRBJ2-7; possible D gene TRBD1, 6 bases. V was shortened by 3 bases and J by 4 bases, with 25 bases between the two germline ends. The CDR3 runs to 18 residues. From germline, CDR1 is LGHNA and CDR2 YNFKEQ. The CDR3 bases are TGTGCCAGCAGCCACCTTGAACTGGGACACTCGAGGGGTTACGAGCAGTACTTC. Translating it yields CASSHLELGHSRGYEQYF.

The rearrangement uses TRBV11-1 and TRBJ1-2, with 12 nucleotides matching TRBD1. V gave up 3 bases and J gave up 8 bases; unmatched junction bases: 4. In germline, CDR1 is SGHAT, CDR2 FQDESV (reference sequence). This CDR3 is built from 14 residues. CDR3 loop: CASSLGQGAGGYTF. In DNA form, the CDR3 reads TGTGCCAGCAGCTTGGGACAGGGGGCAGGCGGCTACACCTTC.

The rearrangement uses TRBV24-1 and TRBJ2-1; 12 bases are shared with TRBD2. J was trimmed by 5 bases and V by 3 bases; bases with no gene match: 10. The CDR3 sequence is 18 residues long. CDR1 is KGHDR, CDR2 SFDVKD, per germline. CDR3 sequence reads: CATSDRLAGDAVNNEQFF. The CDR3 bases are TGTGCCACCAGTGATCGACTAGCGGGGGATGCCGTAAACAATGAGCAGTTCTTC.

This rearrangement joins TRBV2 to TRBJ1-2; no definite D call. Germline CDR1 and CDR2: SNHLY and FYNNEI. The V end lost 8 bases, the J end lost 0 bases, and 7 bases lay between the germline ends. This CDR3 spans 12 amino acids. This chain's CDR3 is CASLTANYGYTF. CDR3 in DNA: TGTGCCAGCCTTACAGCTAACTATGGCTACACCTTC.

The J gene is TRBJ1-2, the V gene TRBV5-1; 9 nucleotides line up with TRBD1. In germline, CDR1 is SGHRS, CDR2 YFSETQ. The CDR3 sequence is 14 residues long. Trimming cost V 3 bases and J 2 bases; bases outside gene matches: 2. CDR3 sequence reads: CASSYGTGNYGYTF. The CDR3 DNA sequence: TGCGCCAGCAGCTATGGGACAGGGAACTATGGCTACACCTTC.